Listed below are T cell receptor beta chains from one sample, sequenced in a study of blood T cell repertoires in COVID-19. This table comes from immunoSEQ multiplex PCR, and its TCRdb copy is limited to in-frame clones, with some not included. The sample carries about 150,000 clones, over 75% recorded once. The sequenced material came from peripheral blood. The receptors shown here come from a human donor in a cohort sampled during active COVID-19. Each CDR3 is given with its conserved first and last residue. A D gene is named only where the DNA matches it firmly. A row's size may be missing; if present it is once, few, many or a size class.

j_gene	len	d_gene	abundance	v_gene	CDR3nt	CDR3aa
TRBJ1-3	17	TRBD1	.	TRBV5-4	TGTGCCAGCAGCTTTCGGGACAGGGGAGACCGGGGAAACACCATATATTTT	CASSFRDRGDRGNTIYF
TRBJ1-5	16	.	.	TRBV5-6	TGTGCCAGCAGCTATCGGCAGGGGTATAGCAATCAGCCCCAGCATTTT	CASSYRQGYSNQPQHF
TRBJ1-1	13	.	once	TRBV7-2	TGTGCCAGCAGCCTCAATAGGAACACTGAAGCTTTCTTT	CASSLNRNTEAFF
TRBJ2-1	15	TRBD2	.	TRBV18	TGTGCCAGCTCACCAGGGACTAGCAGCTACAATGAGCAGTTCTTC	CASSPGTSSYNEQFF
TRBJ2-1	16	.	.	TRBV25-1	TGTGCCAGCAGCCCGGTAGGGACATCCTCCTACAATGAGCAGTTCTTC	CASSPVGTSSYNEQFF
TRBJ2-1	18	TRBD1	.	TRBV7-7	TGTGCCAGCAGCGAGGCCCTCAGAGGGACAGGGAGCTACAATGAGCAGTTCTTC	CASSEALRGTGSYNEQFF
TRBJ1-4	14	.	once	TRBV19	TGTGCCAGTGGGGCAGGGACATCGGTTGAAAAACTGTTTTTT	CASGAGTSVEKLFF
TRBJ2-3	17	.	.	TRBV5-1	TGCGCCAGCAGCTCCGCCTTAGGGGCGGATGGCACAGATACGCAGTATTTT	CASSSALGADGTDTQYF
TRBJ2-2	17	TRBD2	.	TRBV4-1	TGCGCCAGCAGCCAAGAAAGAGGCGGGGGGGCCCCCGGGGAGCTGTTTTTT	CASSQERGGGAPGELFF
TRBJ1-2	15	.	few	TRBV6-5	TGTGCCAGCAGTTACTCGGCAGGTTTTAACTATGGCTACACCTTC	CASSYSAGFNYGYTF
TRBJ1-2	12	TRBD1	.	TRBV12-3/TRBV12-4	TGTGCCAGCAACCGACAGGGATATGGCTACACCTTC	CASNRQGYGYTF